The sample holds a few counts of the clone carrying this T cell receptor beta chain. Its specificity is unknown. Trimming cost V 0 bases and J 5 bases, with 10 bases left between them. This CDR3 is built from 13 residues. Germline V lookup: CDR1 GTSNPN, CDR2 SVGIG (reference sequence). This sample was taken from a study of regulatory T cells in long-lasting Graves disease. Study findings and constraints: There were preferences for TRBV28, TRBJ1-2 and TRBJ2-5 in persistent disease. Persistent Graves' patients possessed reduced TCR diversity relative to recently diagnosed ones.

For TCR beta, libraries came from iRepertoire HTBI primers and Arm-PCR of CDR3 regions. TCRdb called the multiplex PCR reads again in MiXCR, with one record for every CDR3 protein. The table has 650,000 to 850,000 distinct CDR3 sequences, 25% to 30% seen once. Time point reported: persistent/refractory GD, antithyroid drugs over 5 years with positive TRAb. The TCR library used RNA extracted from PBMCs. This chain uses TRBV30 with TRBJ1-1; D unresolved. This TCR derives from a female donor with Graves disease. This specimen was peripheral blood mononuclear cells (PBMCs), taken when the disease was refractory, from a patient treated with antithyroid drugs. CDR3 nucleotide sequence: TGTGCCTGGAGTGTTGAGGGAGGGACTGAAGCTTTCTTT. Translated, it gives CAWSVEGGTEAFF.